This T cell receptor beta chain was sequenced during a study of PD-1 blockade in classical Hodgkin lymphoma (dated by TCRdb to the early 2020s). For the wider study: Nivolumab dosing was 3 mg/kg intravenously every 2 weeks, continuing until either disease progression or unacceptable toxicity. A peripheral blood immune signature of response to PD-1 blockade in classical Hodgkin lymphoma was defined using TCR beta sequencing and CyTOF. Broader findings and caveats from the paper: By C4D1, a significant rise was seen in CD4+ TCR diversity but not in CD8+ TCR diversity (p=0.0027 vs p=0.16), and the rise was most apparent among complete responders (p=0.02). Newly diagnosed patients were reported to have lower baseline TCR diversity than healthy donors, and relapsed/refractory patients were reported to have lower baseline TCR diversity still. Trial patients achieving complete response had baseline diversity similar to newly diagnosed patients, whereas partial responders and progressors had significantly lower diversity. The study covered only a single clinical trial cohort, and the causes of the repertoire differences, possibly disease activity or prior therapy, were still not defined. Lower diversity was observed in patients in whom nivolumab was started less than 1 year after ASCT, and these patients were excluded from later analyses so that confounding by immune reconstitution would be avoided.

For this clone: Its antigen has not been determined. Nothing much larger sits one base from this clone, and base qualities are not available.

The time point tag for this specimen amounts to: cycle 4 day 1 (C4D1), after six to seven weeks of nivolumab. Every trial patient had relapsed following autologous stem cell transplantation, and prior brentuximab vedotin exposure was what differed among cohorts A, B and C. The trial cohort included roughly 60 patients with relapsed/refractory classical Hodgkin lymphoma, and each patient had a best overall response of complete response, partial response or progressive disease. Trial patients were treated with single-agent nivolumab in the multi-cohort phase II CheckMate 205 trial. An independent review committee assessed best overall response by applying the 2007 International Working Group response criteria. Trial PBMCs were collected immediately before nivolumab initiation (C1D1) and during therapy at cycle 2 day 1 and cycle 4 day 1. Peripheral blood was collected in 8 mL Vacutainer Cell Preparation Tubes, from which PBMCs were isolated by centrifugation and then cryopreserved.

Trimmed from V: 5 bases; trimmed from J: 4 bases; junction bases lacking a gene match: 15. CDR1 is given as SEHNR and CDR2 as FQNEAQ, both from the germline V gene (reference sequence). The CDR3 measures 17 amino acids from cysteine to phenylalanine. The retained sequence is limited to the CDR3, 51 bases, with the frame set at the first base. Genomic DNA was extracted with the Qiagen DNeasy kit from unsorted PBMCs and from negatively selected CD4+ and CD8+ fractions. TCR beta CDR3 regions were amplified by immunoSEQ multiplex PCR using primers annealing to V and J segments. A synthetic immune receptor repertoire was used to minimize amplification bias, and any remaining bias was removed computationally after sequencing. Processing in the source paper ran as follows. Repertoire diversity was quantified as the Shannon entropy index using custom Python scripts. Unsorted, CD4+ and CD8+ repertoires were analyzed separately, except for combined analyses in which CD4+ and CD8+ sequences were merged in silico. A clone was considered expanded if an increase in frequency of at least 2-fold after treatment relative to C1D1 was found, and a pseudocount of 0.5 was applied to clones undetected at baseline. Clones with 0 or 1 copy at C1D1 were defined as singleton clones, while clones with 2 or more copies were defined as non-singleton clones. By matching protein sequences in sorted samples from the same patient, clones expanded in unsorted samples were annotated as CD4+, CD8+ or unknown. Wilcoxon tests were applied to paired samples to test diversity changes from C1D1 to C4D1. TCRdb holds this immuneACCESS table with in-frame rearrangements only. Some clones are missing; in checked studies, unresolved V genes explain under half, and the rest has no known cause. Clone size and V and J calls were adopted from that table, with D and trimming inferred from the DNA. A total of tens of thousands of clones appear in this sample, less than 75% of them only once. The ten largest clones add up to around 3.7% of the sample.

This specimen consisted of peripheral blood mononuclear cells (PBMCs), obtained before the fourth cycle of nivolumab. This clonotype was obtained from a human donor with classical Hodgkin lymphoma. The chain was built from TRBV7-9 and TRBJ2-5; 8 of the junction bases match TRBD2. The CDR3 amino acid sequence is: CASSPGNSGTSRETQYF. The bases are TGTGCCAGCAGCCCTGGAAATAGCGGGACCTCTAGAGAGACCCAGTACTTC. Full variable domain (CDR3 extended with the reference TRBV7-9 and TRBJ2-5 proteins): DTGVSQNPRHKITKRGQNVTFRCDPISEHNRLYWYRQTLGQGPEFLTYFQNEAQLEKSRLLSDRFSAERPKGSFSTLEIQRTEQGDSAMYLCASSPGNSGTSRETQYFGPGTRLLVL.